The T cell receptor beta chain under discussion was sequenced for a study of blood T cell repertoires in COVID-19. Original handling: Estimation of nucleated cell counts was performed using reference gene primer amplification. Produced via immunoSEQ multiplex PCR; TCRdb's table is partial and in-frame only. V, J and clone size reflect that table, while D and trimming were determined from the DNA. The profile shows approximately 97,000 clones, roughly nine tenths of them singletons. The specimen was peripheral blood. The TCR was taken from a man aged 60-69 years with acute or convalescent COVID-19.

The CDR3 spells CASRTEATGSYNEQFF. In nucleotides, the CDR3 is TGCGCCAGCAGGACTGAGGCTACCGGCTCCTACAATGAGCAGTTCTTC. V gene TRBV5-1 combines with J gene TRBJ2-1; D remains unclear. Germline V CDR1 and CDR2: SGHRS, YFSETQ. The CDR3 is 16 residues long. V lost 5 bases, J lost 0 bases, and 15 bases lay in between.